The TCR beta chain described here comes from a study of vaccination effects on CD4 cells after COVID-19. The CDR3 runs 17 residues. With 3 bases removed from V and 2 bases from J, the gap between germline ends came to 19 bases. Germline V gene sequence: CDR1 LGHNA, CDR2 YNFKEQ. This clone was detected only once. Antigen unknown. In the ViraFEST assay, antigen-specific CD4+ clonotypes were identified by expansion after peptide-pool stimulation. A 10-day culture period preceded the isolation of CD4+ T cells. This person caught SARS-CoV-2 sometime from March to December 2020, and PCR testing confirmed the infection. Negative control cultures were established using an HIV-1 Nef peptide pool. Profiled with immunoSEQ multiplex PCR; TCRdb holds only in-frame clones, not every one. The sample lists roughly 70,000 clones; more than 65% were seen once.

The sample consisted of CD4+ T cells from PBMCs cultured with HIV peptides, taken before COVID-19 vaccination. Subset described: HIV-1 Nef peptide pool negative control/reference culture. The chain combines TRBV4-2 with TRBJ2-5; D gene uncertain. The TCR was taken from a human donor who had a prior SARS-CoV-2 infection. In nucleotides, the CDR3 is TGTGCCAGCAGCCAGAGGACCCTCGCTTACCTACAAGAGACCCAGTACTTC. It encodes CASSQRTLAYLQETQYF.